The 15 T cell receptor beta chains listed next were all sequenced from one sample in a study of post-analysis software for immune sequencing data. Findings and limits, study-wide: Roughly 5 TRBV segments (TRBV5-6, TRBV5-1 and TRBV20-1 among them) occurred more frequently in patients than in controls.

Libraries were made from TCR beta cDNA, and they carried unique molecular identifiers. From the PCR reads, TCRdb called clonotypes with MiXCR, one entry per CDR3 protein. The sample consists of roughly 700,000 distinct CDR3 sequences, roughly 27% of them appearing once. These receptors' targets are unknown. The sequenced sample consisted of blood. The origin of the receptors is a girl aged 10 to 17 with multiple sclerosis.

This clonotype appeared a few times. This chain uses TRBV7-8 with TRBJ1-2; D is perhaps TRBD1 (6 bases). Deletions cut 2 bases from V and 5 bases from J, with 12 bases between. The germline gives CDR1 SGHVS, CDR2 FQNEAQ. CDR3 length: 14 residues. The CDR3 loop is CASSLNREGYGYTF. Written as DNA, the CDR3 is TGTGCCAGCAGCTTAAACAGGGAGGGGTATGGCTACACCTTC.

This clonotype was counted at least ten times. V is TRBV24-1 and J is TRBJ2-1, with D maybe TRBD1 (6 bases). The CDR3 consists of 16 residues. Germline V gives CDR1 KGHDR, CDR2 SFDVKD. V lost 3 bases and J lost 7, with 18 bases in between. For the CDR3, the DNA is TGTGCCACCAGTGATGAGGGGACACCTCAGGAGAATGAGCAGTTCTTC. As protein: CATSDEGTPQENEQFF.

The sample holds one count of this clonotype. Being one base from a much bigger clone, this may be a read error. The rearrangement links TRBV11-1 to TRBJ2-7; 8 bases align to TRBD2. Germline V gene data show CDR1 as SGHAT and CDR2 as FQDESV (reference sequence). V was clipped by 7 bases and J by 3 bases; unmatched bases: 8. The CDR3 sequence is 14 residues long. In nucleotides, the CDR3 is TGTGCCAGCAACTTGAGCGGGAGTGTCTACGAGCAGTACTTC. Protein product: CASNLSGSVYEQYF.

The chain employs TRBV6-5 and TRBJ1-2, with unresolved D. Deletions cut 2 bases from V and 2 bases from J, with 6 bases between. The CDR3 loop spans 13 amino acids. CDR1 and CDR2 from the germline V gene are MNHEY and SVGAGI. CDR3 region: CASSYGPNYGYTF. In DNA, the CDR3 is TGTGCCAGCAGTTACGGCCCAAACTATGGCTACACCTTC.

This clonotype was observed many times. The V gene is TRBV6-5, the J gene TRBJ1-6; 8 bases align to TRBD1. The CDR3 length is 19 residues. CDR1 is MNHEY, CDR2 SVGAGI, per germline. J lost 4 bases, V lost 0 bases, and 11 bases had no gene match. In nucleotides, the CDR3 is TGTGCCAGCAGTTACTCTCTGTGGGGGACAGGAGCTTATAATTCACCCCTCCACTTT. As protein: CASSYSLWGTGAYNSPLHF.

The genes are TRBV5-8 and TRBJ1-6; TRBD1 might be the D (5 bases). CDR1 is SGHTS, CDR2 YDEGEE, per germline. The CDR3 has 15 amino acids. Between the trimmed V and J ends, which lost 4 bases and 4 bases, there was a span of 12 bases. The CDR3 DNA is TGTGCCAGCAGCACTCGGACACCTTATAATTCACCCCTCCACTTT. It codes for CASSTRTPYNSPLHF.

This clonotype has a single count. V is TRBV27 and J is TRBJ2-3; 9 bases are shared with TRBD1. The CDR3 has 17 residues. V gave up 3 bases and J gave up 4 bases; unmatched junction bases: 11. Per the germline V gene, CDR1 is MNHEY and CDR2 is SMNVEV (reference sequence). The DNA for the CDR3 is TGTGCCAGCAGTTTTCGGCGTATCGGGACAGGGCCAGATACGCAGTATTTT. This codes for CASSFRRIGTGPDTQYF.

This clonotype showed up just a few times. The chain links TRBV2 to TRBJ1-2, with a weak D call TRBD1 (6 bases). From germline, CDR1 is SNHLY and CDR2 FYNNEI. V lost 7 bases and J lost 2, with 14 bases in between. The CDR3 covers 14 residues. The CDR3 nucleotides read TGTGCCAGCAACCCCAGGGGATACAACTATGGCTACACCTTC. Its translation is CASNPRGYNYGYTF.

The chain combines TRBV6-2 or TRBV6-3 with TRBJ1-5; maybe TRBD1 (5 bases). Germline lookup yields CDR1 MNHEY and CDR2 SVGEGT. Trimming left V 0 bases short and J 0 bases short, with 9 bases between. The CDR3 contains 16 residues. CDR3 DNA sequence: TGTGCCAGCAGTTACTCGAGGGGATATAGCAATCAGCCCCAGCATTTT. Its protein is CASSYSRGYSNQPQHF.

The chain employs TRBV4-3 and TRBJ2-3; D might be TRBD1 or TRBD2, each matching 5 bases. Trimming cost V 4 bases and J 5 bases, with 13 bases left between them. This CDR3 has 14 amino acids. CDR1 and CDR2 (germline): LGHNA, YSLEER. Here the CDR3 reads CASSPGRAGDTQYF. CDR3 nucleotides: TGCGCCAGCAGCCCAGGCAGGGCGGGAGATACGCAGTATTTT.

There are a few counts of this clonotype. The chain carries TRBV24-1 and TRBJ2-6; 7 nucleotides align to TRBD2. This CDR3 is built from 15 residues. CDR1 and CDR2 from the germline V gene are KGHDR and SFDVKD. Trimming at V came to 4 bases and at J to 3 bases, leaving 2 bases not matched to a gene. The CDR3 reads CATSDGGNGANVLTF. The CDR3 bases are TGTGCCACCAGTGACGGGGGGAATGGGGCCAACGTCCTGACTTTC.

CDR3 nucleotide sequence: TGCAGCCTGGACGCCAGGGGGGGACTATTAACAGATACGCAGTATTTT. Amino acids: CSLDARGGLLTDTQYF. The J gene is TRBJ2-3, the V gene TRBV20-1; D assignment may be TRBD1 or TRBD2 (7 bases each). Germline CDR1 and CDR2: DFQATT and SNEGSKA (reference sequence). The CDR3 has 16 amino acids.

This clonotype was found many times. The gene calls are TRBV4-3 and TRBJ2-1; 8 bases match TRBD1. With V trimmed by 7 bases and J by 8 bases, 16 bases remained unmatched. There are 16 residues in the CDR3. Germline loops: CDR1 LGHNA, CDR2 YSLEER. CDR3 residues: CASTPSIGQGRHEQFF. The DNA for the CDR3 is TGCGCCAGCACACCTTCGATCGGACAGGGTAGGCATGAGCAGTTCTTC.

This clonotype has a handful of counts. The chain couples TRBV27 to TRBJ2-5, with D tentatively TRBD1 (5 bases). The assigned J gene may be wrong: the sequence end matches TRBJ2-7 better. Germline CDR1 MNHEY, CDR2 SMNVEV (reference sequence). The CDR3 is 14 amino acids. The CDR3 is CASTERARDGEQYF. Written as DNA, the CDR3 is TGTGCCAGCACCGAACGGGCCAGGGATGGCGAGCAGTACTTC.

The chain's CDR3 is CSAQPRVNGELFF. The DNA for the CDR3 is TGCAGTGCACAACCTAGGGTAAACGGGGAGCTGTTTTTT. This chain links TRBV20-1 with TRBJ2-2, with D unclear. V was trimmed by 6 bases and J by 7 bases, leaving 15 bases between them. The CDR3 is 13 residues long. Germline-derived CDR1 and CDR2 are DFQATT and SNEGSKA (reference sequence).